These T cell receptor beta chains were read from a single sample in a study of CD8+CD57+ T cells in acquired aplastic anemia. TCRdb processed the reads anew with MiXCR; each CDR3 protein has one entry. The sample lists around 160,000 distinct CDR3 sequences; 47% were seen once. Sequenced sample: sorted CD4+, CD8+, or CD8+CD57+ T cells (not recorded which) from PBMCs. The receptors were sampled from a human donor with aplastic anemia. Both conserved end residues are trimmed from each CDR3. Clone size, where shown, is once, few, many, or a class for clones that have expanded.

v_call	j_call	clone_size	cdr3_aa
TRBV20-1	TRBJ2-3	many	SARVSGTDTQY
TRBV5-1	TRBJ1-1	many	ASILEGRNTEAF
TRBV6-1	TRBJ1-5	.	ASSEARRSQH
TRBV5-6	TRBJ1-2	many	ASSSGVSLEGYT
TRBV19	TRBJ2-2	many	ASQGALNTGELF
TRBV24-1	TRBJ2-3	.	ATSDQRELGDTQY
TRBV6-5	TRBJ2-3	.	ASSYSYGEDTQY
TRBV30	TRBJ2-7	many	AWSISSSSYEQY
TRBV19	TRBJ2-5	.	ASSDSYQETQY
TRBV5-1	TRBJ1-2	.	ASSFGTFDYGYT
TRBV19	TRBJ1-6	.	ASRAQGTNSPLH
TRBV3-1	TRBJ2-4	few	ASSQAGTQTRD
TRBV20-1	TRBJ2-1	.	SAQTSGNYNEQF
TRBV5-8	TRBJ1-1	many	ASSFLGYTEAF
TRBV4-3	TRBJ2-7	many	ASSQDSVVSYEQY
TRBV3-1	TRBJ2-2	few	ASSQGGQGGELF
TRBV5-1	TRBJ2-1	.	ASSLQPRAYNEQF
TRBV3-1	TRBJ2-1	.	ASSHLDSGRGSYNEQF
TRBV6-2/TRBV6-3	TRBJ2-3	.	AGSRTSGFSTDTQY
TRBV11-2	TRBJ1-6	.	ASSLVARGSDSPLH
TRBV15	TRBJ2-1	few	ATSRGVSSSYNEQF
TRBV5-1	TRBJ1-5	.	ASSLVGAQH
TRBV5-6	TRBJ2-2	few	ASSFLRLKSGAGELF
TRBV19	TRBJ1-1	.	ASMMGVATEAF
TRBV24-1	TRBJ1-1	.	ATSDFGMAEAF
TRBV24-1	TRBJ1-5	.	ATSDGGMGNQPQH
TRBV2	TRBJ2-2	.	ASIGDHKGAGELF
TRBV20-1	TRBJ2-3	.	SAGGGRSTDTQY
TRBV15	TRBJ2-5	.	ATSSVALVGETQY
TRBV7-2	TRBJ2-5	few	ASSFTSGRLETQY
TRBV29-1	TRBJ2-3	.	SVERDLTDTQY
TRBV15	TRBJ2-7	.	ATSRGQIYEQY
TRBV2	TRBJ2-1	few	ASSPRGGSYNEQF
TRBV7-8	TRBJ2-4	many	ASSLTSSGRENIQY
TRBV18	TRBJ2-5	many	ASSPQRSSETQY
TRBV14	TRBJ2-5	.	ASSRGREETQY
TRBV5-4	TRBJ2-2	.	ASSFRTSGATGELF
TRBV6-1	TRBJ2-5	many	ASSGTGKETQY
TRBV19	TRBJ1-4	many	ASSYGTAATNEKLF
TRBV4-1	TRBJ1-4	.	ASSQGFRRWVEKLF
TRBV20-1	TRBJ1-3	.	SARPGGRSGNTIY
TRBV19	TRBJ1-5	many	ASARQGRDNQPQH
TRBV7-9	TRBJ1-1	many	ASSQTGDSEAF